The entry that follows covers one T cell receptor (beta chain) sequence. It has no known antigen specificity. The record has no base qualities; no much larger clone is one base away. The CDR3 spans 13 residues, from the cysteine through the phenylalanine. The sequence is cut down to CDR3 DNA, 39 bases in frame from base 1. V loses 0 bases, J loses 3 bases, and the germline ends lie 4 bases apart. All of the isolated RNA was reverse transcribed with the High Capacity cDNA Reverse Transcription Kit, so expressed TCRB transcripts were sequenced. Deep immunoSEQ sequencing was performed on naive, central memory and regulatory T cell samples, with an average of about 4 million total reads per sample. Sorted cells were lysed in RLT buffer, and RNA was extracted using DNase-treated RNeasy Micro or Mini kits according to cell number. To prevent cross-contamination, every cell subset was processed on its own, while patient and healthy donor samples were processed together. TCRB sequences were amplified from cDNA with the immunoSEQ multiplex PCR, producing 87-bp fragments spanning the CDR3 region. The amplicons were sequenced using the Illumina HiSeq platform. The paper's processing steps were these. PCR bias was computationally corrected using synthetic template baselines, reads within Hamming distance 2 were collapsed, and singletons that could not be merged were discarded. Reads were aligned to IMGT to assign V, D and J genes, CDR3 length, and insertions or deletions at six rearrangement sites. Within each subset, clonotype counts were normalized to sorted cell number, and only after that were true diversity and Gini coefficients computed with the tcR R package. The overlap coefficient, calculated on TCRB nucleotide sequences, was used to measure repertoire sharing. Out-of-frame TCRB sequences from naive cells were analyzed as a proxy for the pre-selection repertoire. In its TCRdb copy, this immuneACCESS table keeps in-frame sequences only and misses some clones. Where compared with another copy, unresolved V genes explain less than half of these, and the others have no known cause. V and J calls and clone size are those listed in that table; D and trimming were worked out from the DNA. The sample data list 680,000 or so clones, and about a sixth of these were observed just once. The ten largest clones represent 0.07% to 0.095% of the sample.

The source of the sample is a study of beta chain features in type 1 diabetes (dated by TCRdb to between 2018 and 2020). Study-level background: Patients and healthy donors did not differ in mean age, gender distribution, total cell number or subset yield. Across all samples, around 99 million sorted cells were examined, and cell number per subset correlated strongly with RNA yield. The study compared TCRB repertoires of sorted circulating CD4+ T cell subsets between recently diagnosed type 1 diabetes patients and matched healthy donors. Regulatory and stem cell-like memory subsets were obtained from only 8 patients and about eight healthy donors, while naive and central memory subsets were obtained from all 30 or so donors.

Each donor gave one peripheral blood draw, approximately 120 mL on average, collected into heparinised tubes. A BD FACSAria II and a panel including CD45RO, CCR7, CD25, CD127, CD95 and CD27 were used to sort naive, central memory, regulatory and stem cell-like memory CD4+ T cells. All sorted populations exceeded 95% purity. PBMCs were isolated right away by Lymphoprep density gradient centrifugation and were stained directly, without culture. So that batch effects would be minimized, each experiment stained and sorted samples in pairs, pairing one healthy donor with one patient. General findings and caveats noted by the study authors: Because cDNA was sequenced instead of genomic DNA, activated cells with high expression could be over-represented, although the groups did not differ in activation or CD3 levels. Type 1 diabetes patients showed a moderate but significant shortening of TCRB CDR3 length in all four CD4+ subsets. At VDJ recombination sites, patients with type 1 diabetes made fewer insertions and deleted more nucleotides, a pattern implying thymic rearrangement abnormalities. Only small numbers of individuals were included in the HLA sub-analyses, which left unresolved whether HLA type had any influence on TCRB rearrangement. Shorter templates might be favored by PCR, yet because patient and control samples were amplified and corrected together, any such skew would affect both groups equally. The naive, central memory and regulatory TCRB repertoires appeared to resemble one another more closely among patients than among healthy donors.

Input material: naive CD4+ T cells from blood. In light of the paper, this sample's cell subset or site label describes: true naive CD4+ T cells. The rearranged segments are TRBV23-1 and TRBJ2-3; the D gene cannot be resolved reliably. TRBV23-1 is placed among ORFs of uncertain function. The TCR originated in a man between 18 and 29 years old in good health. The bases are TGCGCCAGCAGTCAATCCCATACAGATACGCAGTATTTT. Its coded protein is CASSQSHTDTQYF.